This TCR beta chain was recorded in a study of spatial heterogeneity in lung cancer. General study findings and limits: The number of expanded tumor alpha and beta chains correlated with mutation number.

TCRdb re-analysed the 5' RACE reads in MiXCR, keeping a single row per CDR3 protein. The sample shows 14,000 or so distinct CDR3 sequences, around 4.7% of them seen only once. The table lists this clonotype with a few counts. Its antigen is as yet unknown. Time point: sample taken at primary tumor resection. Whole RNA, isolated from tumor, nontumor lung or frozen PBMC, was sequenced without prior sorting. Sequencing used lung tumor tissue, obtained at surgery. The receptor comes from a female donor with early-stage non-small cell lung cancer.

The CDR3 reads CASSFRVGETQYF. In DNA, the CDR3 is TGTGCCAGCAGCTTTCGAGTGGGAGAGACCCAGTACTTC. V is TRBV11-2 and J is TRBJ2-5; D call uncertain. The V gene's germline CDR1 is SGHAT and CDR2 FQNNGV. The germline V and J ends were trimmed by 3 bases and 4 bases, with 9 bases remaining between them. This CDR3 region has 13 residues.